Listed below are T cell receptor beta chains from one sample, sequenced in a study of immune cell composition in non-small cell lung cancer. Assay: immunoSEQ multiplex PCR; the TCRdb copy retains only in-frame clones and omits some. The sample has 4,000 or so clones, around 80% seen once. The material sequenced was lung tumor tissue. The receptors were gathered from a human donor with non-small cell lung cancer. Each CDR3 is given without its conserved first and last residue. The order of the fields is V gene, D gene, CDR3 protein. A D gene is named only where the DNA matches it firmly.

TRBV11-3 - ASSLTGNNSPLH
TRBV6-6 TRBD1 ASSYSGTVDTEAF
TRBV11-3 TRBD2 ASSLGLAGDQETQY
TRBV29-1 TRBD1 SVAGTASSDTQY
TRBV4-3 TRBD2 ASSQAGGSGANVLT
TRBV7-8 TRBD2 ASSLTVAGSTDTQY
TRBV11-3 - ASSPLGRGPYNEQF
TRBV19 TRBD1 ASSAQQGSYGYT
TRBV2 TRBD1 ASKLLPGQKETQY
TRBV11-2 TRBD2 ASSISGTRSYEQY
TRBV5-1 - ASSRAGEMETQY
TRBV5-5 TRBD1 ASSLYGTGGTTGELF
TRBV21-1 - ASSNTGSTYEAF
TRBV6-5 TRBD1 ASSPRQGRTEAF
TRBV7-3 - ASSPGGAREQF
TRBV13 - ASSSPPGQGHYGYT
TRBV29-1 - SVASPDEKLF
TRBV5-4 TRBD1 ASSSTGGGSYEQY
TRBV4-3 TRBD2 ASSQGSGGGTDTQY
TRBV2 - ASSDQLFSTDTQY
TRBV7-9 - ASSFGRGVYGYT
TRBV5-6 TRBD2 ASSLLYLAGGLETQY
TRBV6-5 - ASSYGPGYYGYT
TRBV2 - ASSDRAGAGSSSPLH
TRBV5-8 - ASSPEAAGYYNSPLH
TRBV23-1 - ASVGLARGARFYGYT
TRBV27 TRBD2 ASRRVLAGGHTDTQY
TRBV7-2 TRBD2 ASSLGSGGPYNEQF
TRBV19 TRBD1 ASSIGAGGEFLGYT
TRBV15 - ATSDRFNSPLH
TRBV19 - ASSNADDTEAF
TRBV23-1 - ASKTGTSYSNQPQH